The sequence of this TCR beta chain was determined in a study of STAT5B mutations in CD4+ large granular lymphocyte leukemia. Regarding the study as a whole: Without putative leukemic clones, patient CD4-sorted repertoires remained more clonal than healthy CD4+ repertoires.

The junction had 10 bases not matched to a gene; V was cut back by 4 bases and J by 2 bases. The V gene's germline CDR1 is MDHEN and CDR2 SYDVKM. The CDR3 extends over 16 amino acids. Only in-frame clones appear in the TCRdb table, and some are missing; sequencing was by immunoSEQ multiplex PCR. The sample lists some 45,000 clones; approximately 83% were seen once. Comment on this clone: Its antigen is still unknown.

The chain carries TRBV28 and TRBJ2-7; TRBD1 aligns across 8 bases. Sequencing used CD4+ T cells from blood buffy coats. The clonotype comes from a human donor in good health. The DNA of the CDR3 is TGTGCCAGCAGTTCCCCAGGGGGCAGTTCAGCCTACGAGCAGTACTTC. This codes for CASSSPGGSSAYEQYF.